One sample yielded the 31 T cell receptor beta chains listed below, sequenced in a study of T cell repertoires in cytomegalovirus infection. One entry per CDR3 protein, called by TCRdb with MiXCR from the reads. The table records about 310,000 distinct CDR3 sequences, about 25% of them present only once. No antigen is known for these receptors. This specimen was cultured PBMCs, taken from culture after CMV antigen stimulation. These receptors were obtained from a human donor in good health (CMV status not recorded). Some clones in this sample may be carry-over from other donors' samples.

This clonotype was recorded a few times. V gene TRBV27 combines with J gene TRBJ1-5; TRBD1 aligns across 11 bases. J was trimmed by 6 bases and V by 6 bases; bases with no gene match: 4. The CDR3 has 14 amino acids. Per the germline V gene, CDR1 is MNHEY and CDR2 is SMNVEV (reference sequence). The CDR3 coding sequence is TGTGCCAGCAGATCCGGGACAGGGGGTCAGCCCCAGCATTTT. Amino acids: CASRSGTGGQPQHF.

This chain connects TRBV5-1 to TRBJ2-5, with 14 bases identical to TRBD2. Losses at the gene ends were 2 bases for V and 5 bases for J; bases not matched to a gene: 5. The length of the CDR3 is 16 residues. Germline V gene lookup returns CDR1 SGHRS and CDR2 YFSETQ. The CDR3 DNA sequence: TGCGCCAGCAGCTTAGAGGGACTAGCGGGAGCGGAGACCCAGTACTTC. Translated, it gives CASSLEGLAGAETQYF.

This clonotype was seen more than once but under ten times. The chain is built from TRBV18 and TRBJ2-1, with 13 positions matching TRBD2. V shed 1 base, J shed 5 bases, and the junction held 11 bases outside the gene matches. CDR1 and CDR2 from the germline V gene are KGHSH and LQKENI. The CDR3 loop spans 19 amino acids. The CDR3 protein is CASSPRTSGSLNKNNEQFF. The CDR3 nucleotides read TGTGCCAGCTCACCACGGACTAGCGGGAGCCTCAACAAGAACAATGAGCAGTTCTTC.

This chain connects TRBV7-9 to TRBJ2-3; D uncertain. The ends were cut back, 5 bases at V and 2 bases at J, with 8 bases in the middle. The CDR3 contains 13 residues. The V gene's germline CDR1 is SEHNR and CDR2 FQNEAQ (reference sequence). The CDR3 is CASSNLNTDTQYF. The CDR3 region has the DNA TGTGCCAGCAGCAACCTCAACACAGATACGCAGTATTTT.

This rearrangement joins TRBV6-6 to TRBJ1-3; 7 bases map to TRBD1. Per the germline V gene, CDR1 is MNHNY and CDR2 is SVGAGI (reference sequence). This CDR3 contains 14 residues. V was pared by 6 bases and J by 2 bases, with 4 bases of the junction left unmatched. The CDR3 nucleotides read TGTGCCAGCAGACGACAGGGAGCTGGAAACACCATATATTTT. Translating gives CASRRQGAGNTIYF.

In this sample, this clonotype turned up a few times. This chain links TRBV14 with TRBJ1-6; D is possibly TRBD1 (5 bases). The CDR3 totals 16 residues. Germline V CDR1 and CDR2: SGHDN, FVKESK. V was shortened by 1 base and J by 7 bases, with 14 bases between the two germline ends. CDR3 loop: CASSQASPGMNSPLHF. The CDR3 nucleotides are TGTGCCAGCAGCCAAGCTTCGCCAGGGATGAATTCACCCCTCCACTTT.

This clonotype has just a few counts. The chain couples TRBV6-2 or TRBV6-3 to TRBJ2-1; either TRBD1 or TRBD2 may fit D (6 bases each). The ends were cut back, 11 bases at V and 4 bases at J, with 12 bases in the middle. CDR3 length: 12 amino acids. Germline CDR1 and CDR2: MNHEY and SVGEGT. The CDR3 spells CAAGGGYNEQFF. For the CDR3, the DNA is TGTGCCGCCGGAGGGGGGTACAATGAGCAGTTCTTC.

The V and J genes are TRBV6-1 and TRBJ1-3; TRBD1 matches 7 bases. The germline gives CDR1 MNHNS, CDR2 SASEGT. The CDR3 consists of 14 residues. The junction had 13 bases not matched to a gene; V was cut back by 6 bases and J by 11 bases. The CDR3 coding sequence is TGTGCCAGCAGGACTTCCAGACAGGGCCAAGCCATATATTTT. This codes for CASRTSRQGQAIYF.

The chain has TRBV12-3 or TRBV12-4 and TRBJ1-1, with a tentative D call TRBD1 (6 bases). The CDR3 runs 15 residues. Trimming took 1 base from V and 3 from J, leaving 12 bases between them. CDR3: CASSLVGAEDTEAFF. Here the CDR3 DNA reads TGTGCCAGCAGTTTAGTGGGGGCGGAAGACACTGAAGCTTTCTTT.

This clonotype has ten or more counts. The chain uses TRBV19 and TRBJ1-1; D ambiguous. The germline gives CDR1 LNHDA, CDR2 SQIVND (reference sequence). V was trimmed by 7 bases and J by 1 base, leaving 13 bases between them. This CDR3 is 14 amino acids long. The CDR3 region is CASTLDRQNTEAFF. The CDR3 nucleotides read TGTGCCAGTACTTTGGATCGACAGAACACTGAAGCTTTCTTT.

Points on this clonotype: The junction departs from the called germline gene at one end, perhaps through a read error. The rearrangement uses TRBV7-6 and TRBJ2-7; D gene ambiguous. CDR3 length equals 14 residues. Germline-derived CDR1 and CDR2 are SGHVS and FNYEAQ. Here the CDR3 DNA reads TGTGCCAGAAGCTCCCCCCCGGAGAGGAACGAGCAGTACTTC. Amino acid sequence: CARSSPPERNEQYF.

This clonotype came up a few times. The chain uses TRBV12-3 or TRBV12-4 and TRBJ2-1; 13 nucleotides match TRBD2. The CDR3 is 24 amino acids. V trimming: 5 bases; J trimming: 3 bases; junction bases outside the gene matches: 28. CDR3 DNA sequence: TGTGCCAGCAGTCGGAGGCGGACTAGCGGGAGTCGCTCCAAATCAACAGATCACTACAATGAGCAGTTCTTC. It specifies CASSRRRTSGSRSKSTDHYNEQFF.

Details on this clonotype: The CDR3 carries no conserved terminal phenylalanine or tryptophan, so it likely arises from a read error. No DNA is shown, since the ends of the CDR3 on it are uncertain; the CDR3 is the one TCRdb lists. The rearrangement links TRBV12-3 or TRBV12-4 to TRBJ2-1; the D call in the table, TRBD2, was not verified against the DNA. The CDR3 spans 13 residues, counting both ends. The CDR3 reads CASSPNPASGSKV.

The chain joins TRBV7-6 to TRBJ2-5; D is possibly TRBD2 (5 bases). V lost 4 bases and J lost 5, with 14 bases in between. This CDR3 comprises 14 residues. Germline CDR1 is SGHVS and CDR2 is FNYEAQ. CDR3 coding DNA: TGTGCCAGCAGCTCCCGAGGGCGGCTGGAGACCCAGTACTTC. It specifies CASSSRGRLETQYF.

The CDR3: CATSDRSSYEQYF. DNA of the CDR3: TGTGCCACCAGCGACAGGAGTTCTTACGAGCAGTACTTC. The chain joins TRBV24-1 to TRBJ2-7; possibly TRBD1 for D (6 bases). The germline gives CDR1 KGHDR, CDR2 SFDVKD. Trimming cost V 7 bases and J 4 bases, with 13 bases left between them. This CDR3 is 13 amino acids long.

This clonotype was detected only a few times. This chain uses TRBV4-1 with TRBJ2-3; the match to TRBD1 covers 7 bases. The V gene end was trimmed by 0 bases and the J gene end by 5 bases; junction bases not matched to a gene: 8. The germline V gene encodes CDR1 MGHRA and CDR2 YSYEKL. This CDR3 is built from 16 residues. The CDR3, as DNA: TGCGCCAGCAGCCAAGATTTAACAGGGGTTGGAGATACGCAGTATTTT. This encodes CASSQDLTGVGDTQYF.

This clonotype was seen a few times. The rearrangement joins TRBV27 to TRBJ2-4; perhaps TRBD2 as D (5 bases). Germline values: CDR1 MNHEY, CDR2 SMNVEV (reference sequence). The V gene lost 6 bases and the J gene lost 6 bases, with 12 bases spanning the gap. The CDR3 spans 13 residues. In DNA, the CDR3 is TGTGCCAGCAGCGTAGGAGGAGGAAACATTCAGTACTTC. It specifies CASSVGGGNIQYF.

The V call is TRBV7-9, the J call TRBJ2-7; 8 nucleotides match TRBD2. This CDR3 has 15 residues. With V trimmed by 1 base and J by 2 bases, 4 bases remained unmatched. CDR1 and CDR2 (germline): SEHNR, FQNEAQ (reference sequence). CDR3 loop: CASSLDNGGAYEQYV. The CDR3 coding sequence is TGTGCCAGCAGCTTAGATAACGGGGGGGCCTACGAGCAGTACGTC.

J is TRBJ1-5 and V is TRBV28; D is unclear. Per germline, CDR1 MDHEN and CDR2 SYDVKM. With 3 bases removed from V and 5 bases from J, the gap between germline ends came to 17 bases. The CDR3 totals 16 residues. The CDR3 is CASSFRPAWLYQPQHF. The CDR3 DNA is TGTGCCAGCAGTTTTCGACCCGCCTGGTTATATCAGCCCCAGCATTTT.

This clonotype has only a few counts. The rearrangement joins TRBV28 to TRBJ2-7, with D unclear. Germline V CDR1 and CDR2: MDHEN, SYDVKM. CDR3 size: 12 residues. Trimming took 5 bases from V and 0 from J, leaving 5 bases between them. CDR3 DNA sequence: TGTGCCAGCAGTCAGAACTCCTACGAGCAGTACTTC. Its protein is CASSQNSYEQYF.

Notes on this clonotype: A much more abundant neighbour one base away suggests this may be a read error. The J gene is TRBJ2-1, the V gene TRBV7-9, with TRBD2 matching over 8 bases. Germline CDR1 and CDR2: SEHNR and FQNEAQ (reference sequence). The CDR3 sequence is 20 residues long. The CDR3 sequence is CASSSGLASGSTSSYNERFF. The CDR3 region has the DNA TGTGCCAGCAGCTCAGGGCTGGCTAGCGGGTCGACCAGCTCCTACAATGAGCGGTTCTTC.

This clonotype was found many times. DNA of the CDR3: TGTGCCAGCAGCTTAGCGCTGAACAATGAGCAGTTCTTC. Residues: CASSLALNNEQFF. The chain has TRBV7-9 and TRBJ2-1; no firm D call. Trimming cost V 0 bases and J 5 bases, with 5 bases left between them. CDR3 length: 13 residues. Per germline, CDR1 SEHNR and CDR2 FQNEAQ (reference sequence).

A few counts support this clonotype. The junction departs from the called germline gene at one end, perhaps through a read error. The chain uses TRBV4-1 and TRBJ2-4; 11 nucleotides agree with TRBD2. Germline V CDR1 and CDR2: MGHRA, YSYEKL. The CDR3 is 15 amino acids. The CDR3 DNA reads TGTGCCAGCAGCCAAGTAGAAAAGGCACTAGCGGGAGTTTCCTTC. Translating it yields CASSQVEKALAGVSF.

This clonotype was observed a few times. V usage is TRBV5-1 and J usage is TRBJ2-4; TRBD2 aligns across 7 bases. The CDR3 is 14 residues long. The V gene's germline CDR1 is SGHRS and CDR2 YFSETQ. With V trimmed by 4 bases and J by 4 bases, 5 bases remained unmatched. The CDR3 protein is CASSPREGKNIQYF. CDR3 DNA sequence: TGCGCCAGCAGCCCCAGGGAGGGAAAAAACATTCAGTACTTC.

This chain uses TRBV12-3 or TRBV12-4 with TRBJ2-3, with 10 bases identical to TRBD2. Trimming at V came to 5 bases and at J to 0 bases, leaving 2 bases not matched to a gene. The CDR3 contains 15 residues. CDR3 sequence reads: CASSPSGRSTDTQYF. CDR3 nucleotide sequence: TGTGCCAGCAGTCCTAGCGGGAGAAGCACAGATACGCAGTATTTT.

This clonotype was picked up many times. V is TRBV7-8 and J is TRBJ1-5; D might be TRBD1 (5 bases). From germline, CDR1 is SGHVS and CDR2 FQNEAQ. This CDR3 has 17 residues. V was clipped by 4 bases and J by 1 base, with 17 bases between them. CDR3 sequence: CASSSGRGVKSNQPQHF. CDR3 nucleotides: TGTGCCAGCAGCTCAGGTCGGGGGGTGAAGAGCAATCAGCCCCAGCATTTT.

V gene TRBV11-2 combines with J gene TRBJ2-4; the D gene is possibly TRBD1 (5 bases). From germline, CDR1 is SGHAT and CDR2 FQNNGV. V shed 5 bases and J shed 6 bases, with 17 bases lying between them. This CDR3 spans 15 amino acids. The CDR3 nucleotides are TGTGCCAGCAGCCGGGTTGGCCAGGGCGGAAACATTCAGTACTTC. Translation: CASSRVGQGGNIQYF.

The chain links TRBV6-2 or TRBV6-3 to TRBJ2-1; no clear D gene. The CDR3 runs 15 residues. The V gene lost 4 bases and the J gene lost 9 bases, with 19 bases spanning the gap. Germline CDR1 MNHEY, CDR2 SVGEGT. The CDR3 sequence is CASSLGMLESFEQFF. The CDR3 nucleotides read TGTGCCAGCAGTTTAGGTATGCTCGAATCATTTGAGCAGTTCTTC.

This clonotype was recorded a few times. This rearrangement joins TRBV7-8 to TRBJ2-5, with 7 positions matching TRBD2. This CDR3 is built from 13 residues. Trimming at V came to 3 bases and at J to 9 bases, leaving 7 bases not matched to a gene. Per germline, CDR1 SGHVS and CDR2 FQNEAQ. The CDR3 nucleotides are TGTGCCAGCAGCTTGGGTCGCAGCGGGGCCCAGTACTTC. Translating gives CASSLGRSGAQYF.

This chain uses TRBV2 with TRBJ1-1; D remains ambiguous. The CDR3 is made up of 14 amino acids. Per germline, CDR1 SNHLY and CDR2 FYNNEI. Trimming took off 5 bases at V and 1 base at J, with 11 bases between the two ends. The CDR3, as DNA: TGTGCCAGCAGTCGCAGGACGGGGAACACTGAAGCTTTCTTT. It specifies CASSRRTGNTEAFF.

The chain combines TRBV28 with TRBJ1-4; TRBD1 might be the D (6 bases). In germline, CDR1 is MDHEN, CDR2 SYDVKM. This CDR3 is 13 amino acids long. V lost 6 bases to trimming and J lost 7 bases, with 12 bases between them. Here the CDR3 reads CASRGGAGEKLFF. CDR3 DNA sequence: TGTGCCAGCAGAGGGGGGGCCGGTGAAAAACTGTTTTTT.